This TCR beta chain appears in the sequencing data of a study of cytomegalovirus exposure and HLA in healthy donors. CDR3 size: 15 residues. V was clipped by 0 bases and J by 9 bases; unmatched bases: 9. Germline-derived CDR1 and CDR2 are SGHTA and FQGTGA. Details on this clone: As yet, its antigen is unknown.

PCR employed 60 Vbeta and 13 Jbeta primers. The assay was immunoSEQ multiplex PCR, and TCRdb's table has in-frame clones only and misses some. The table includes about 270,000 clones, 86% detected once. Study-level results: Most of the CMV-associated TCR beta chains (in a later analysis) appeared to be HLA-restricted. Later analysis identified a missense DCLRE1C variant that was linked to TCR beta V- and J-gene trimming. The study flagged fewer than 200 TCR beta chains as cytomegalovirus-associated. Among TCR beta chains of equal frequency, HLA-associated ones were more clonally expanded in a later analysis.

The clonotype originates from a man in his forties in good health and CMV-seropositive. The chain employs TRBV7-3 and TRBJ2-7, with 9 positions matching TRBD1. Source material: PBMCs. CDR3 region: CASSLTSDRGGTQYF. The CDR3 nucleotides are TGTGCCAGCAGCTTAACCTCGGACAGGGGAGGAACGCAGTACTTC. Full variable domain (remainder filled in from reference TRBV7-3 and TRBJ2-7): GAGVSQTPSNKVTEKGKYVELRCDPISGHTALYWYRQSLGQGPEFLIYFQGTGAADDSGLPNDRFFAVRPEGSVSTLKIQRTERGDSAVYLCASSLTSDRGGTQYFGPGTRLTVT.